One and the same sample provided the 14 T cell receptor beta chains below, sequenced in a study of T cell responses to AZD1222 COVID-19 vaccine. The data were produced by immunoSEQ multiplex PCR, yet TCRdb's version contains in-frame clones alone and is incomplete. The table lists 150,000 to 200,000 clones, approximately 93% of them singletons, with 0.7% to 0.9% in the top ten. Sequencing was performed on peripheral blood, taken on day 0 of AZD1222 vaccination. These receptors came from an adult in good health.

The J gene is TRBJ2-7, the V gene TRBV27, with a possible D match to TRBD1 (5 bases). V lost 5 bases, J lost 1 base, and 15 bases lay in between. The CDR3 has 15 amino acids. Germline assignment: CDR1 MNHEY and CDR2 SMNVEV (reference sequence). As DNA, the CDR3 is TGTGCCAGCAGTACCCCACAGGCATGGTCCTACGAGCAGTACTTC. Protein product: CASSTPQAWSYEQYF.

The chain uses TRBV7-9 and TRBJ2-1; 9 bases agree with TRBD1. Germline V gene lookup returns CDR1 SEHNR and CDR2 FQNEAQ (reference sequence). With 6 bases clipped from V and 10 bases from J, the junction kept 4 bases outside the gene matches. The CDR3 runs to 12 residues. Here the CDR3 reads CASRQGAQEQFF. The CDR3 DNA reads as TGTGCCAGCAGACAGGGGGCGCAGGAGCAGTTCTTC.

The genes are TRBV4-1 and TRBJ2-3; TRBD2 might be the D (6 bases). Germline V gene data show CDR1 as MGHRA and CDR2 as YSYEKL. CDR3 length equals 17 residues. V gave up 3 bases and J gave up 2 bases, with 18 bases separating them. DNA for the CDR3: TGCGCCAGCAGCCACCCTCGTGCGGGACTTACCACAGATACGCAGTATTTT. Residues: CASSHPRAGLTTDTQYF.

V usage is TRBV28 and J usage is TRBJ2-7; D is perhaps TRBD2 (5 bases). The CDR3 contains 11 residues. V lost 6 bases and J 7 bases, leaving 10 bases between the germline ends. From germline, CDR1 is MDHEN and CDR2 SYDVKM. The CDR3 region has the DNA TGTGCCAGCAGCGACACTAGAGAGCAGTACTTC. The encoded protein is CASSDTREQYF. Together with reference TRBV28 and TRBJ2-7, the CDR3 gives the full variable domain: DVKVTQSSRYLVKRTGEKVFLECVQDMDHENMFWYRQDPGLGLRLIYFSYDVKMKEKGDIPEGYSVSREKKERFSLILESASTNQTSMYLCASSDTREQYFGPGTRLTVT.

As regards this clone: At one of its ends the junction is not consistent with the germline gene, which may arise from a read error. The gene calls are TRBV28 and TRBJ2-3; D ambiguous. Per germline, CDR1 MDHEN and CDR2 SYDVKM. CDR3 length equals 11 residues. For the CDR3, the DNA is TGTGCCAGCGGACGGGCCCCATCACCAGATTTT. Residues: CASGRAPSPDF.

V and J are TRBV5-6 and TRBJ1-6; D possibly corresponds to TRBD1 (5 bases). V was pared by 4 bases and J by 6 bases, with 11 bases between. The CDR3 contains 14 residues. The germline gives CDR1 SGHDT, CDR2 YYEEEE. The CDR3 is CASSSTGVNSPLHF. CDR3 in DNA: TGTGCCAGCAGCAGTACAGGTGTTAATTCACCCCTCCACTTT.

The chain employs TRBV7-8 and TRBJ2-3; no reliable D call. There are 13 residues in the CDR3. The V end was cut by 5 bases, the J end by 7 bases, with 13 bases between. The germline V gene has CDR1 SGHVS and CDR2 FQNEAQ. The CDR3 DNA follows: TGTGCCAGCAGCCTCATCCCCAGTAATACGCAGTATTTT. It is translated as CASSLIPSNTQYF.

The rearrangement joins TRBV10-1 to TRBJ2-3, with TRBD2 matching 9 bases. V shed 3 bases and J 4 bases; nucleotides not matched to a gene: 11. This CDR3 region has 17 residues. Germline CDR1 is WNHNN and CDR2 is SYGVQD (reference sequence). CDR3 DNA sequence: TGCGCCAGCAGTGAAGGGACTAGCCCACCCAGGGCAGATACGCAGTATTTT. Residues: CASSEGTSPPRADTQYF.

DNA for the CDR3: TGTGCCTGGAGTGTACTCGGGACAGTTAGCGAGCAGTACTTC. Translated: CAWSVLGTVSEQYF. This chain joins TRBV30 and TRBJ2-7, with TRBD1 matching 7 bases. The V and J ends lost 0 bases and 6 bases, in that order; junction bases with no gene match: 8. In germline, CDR1 is GTSNPN, CDR2 SVGIG (reference sequence). The CDR3 is made up of 14 amino acids.

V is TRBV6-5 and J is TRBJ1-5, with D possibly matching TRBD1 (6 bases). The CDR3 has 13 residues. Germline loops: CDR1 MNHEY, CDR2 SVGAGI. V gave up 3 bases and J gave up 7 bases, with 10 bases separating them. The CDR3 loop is CASSYEGGQPQHF. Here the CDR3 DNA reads TGTGCCAGCAGTTATGAGGGGGGGCAGCCCCAGCATTTT.

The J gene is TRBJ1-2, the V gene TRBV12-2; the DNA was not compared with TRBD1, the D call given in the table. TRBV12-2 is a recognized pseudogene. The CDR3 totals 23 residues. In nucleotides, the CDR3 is TGTGCAAGTCGCTTATCCCTAGCCATGGGCGCCGCGAGCTTCGGACAGGGGGAGTATGGCTACACCTTC. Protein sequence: CASRLSLAMGAASFGQGEYGYTF.

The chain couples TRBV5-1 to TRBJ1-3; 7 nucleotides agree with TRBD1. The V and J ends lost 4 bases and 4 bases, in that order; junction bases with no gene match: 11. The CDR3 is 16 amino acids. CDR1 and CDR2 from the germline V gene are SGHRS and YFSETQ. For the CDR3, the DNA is TGCGCCAGCAGCCGAGACCATACAGGGGAGGGAAACACCATATATTTT. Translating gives CASSRDHTGEGNTIYF.

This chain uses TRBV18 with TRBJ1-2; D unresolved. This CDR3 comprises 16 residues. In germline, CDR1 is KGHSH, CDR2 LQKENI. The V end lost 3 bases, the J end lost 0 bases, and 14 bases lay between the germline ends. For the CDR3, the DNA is TGTGCCAGCTCACCGTTTCGGCAGGATACTAACTATGGCTACACCTTC. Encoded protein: CASSPFRQDTNYGYTF.

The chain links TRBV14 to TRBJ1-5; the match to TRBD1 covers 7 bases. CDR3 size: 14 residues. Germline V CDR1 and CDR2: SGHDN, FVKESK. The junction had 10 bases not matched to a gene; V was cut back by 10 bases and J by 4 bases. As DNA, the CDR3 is TGTGCCAACCTTACAGGGACAGCTAATCAGCCCCAGCATTTT. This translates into CANLTGTANQPQHF. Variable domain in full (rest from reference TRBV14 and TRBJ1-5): EAGVTQFPSHSVIEKGQTVTLRCDPISGHDNLYWYRRVMGKEIKFLLHFVKESKQDESGMPNNRFLAERTGGTYSTLKVQPAELEDSGVYFCANLTGTANQPQHFGDGTRLSIL.